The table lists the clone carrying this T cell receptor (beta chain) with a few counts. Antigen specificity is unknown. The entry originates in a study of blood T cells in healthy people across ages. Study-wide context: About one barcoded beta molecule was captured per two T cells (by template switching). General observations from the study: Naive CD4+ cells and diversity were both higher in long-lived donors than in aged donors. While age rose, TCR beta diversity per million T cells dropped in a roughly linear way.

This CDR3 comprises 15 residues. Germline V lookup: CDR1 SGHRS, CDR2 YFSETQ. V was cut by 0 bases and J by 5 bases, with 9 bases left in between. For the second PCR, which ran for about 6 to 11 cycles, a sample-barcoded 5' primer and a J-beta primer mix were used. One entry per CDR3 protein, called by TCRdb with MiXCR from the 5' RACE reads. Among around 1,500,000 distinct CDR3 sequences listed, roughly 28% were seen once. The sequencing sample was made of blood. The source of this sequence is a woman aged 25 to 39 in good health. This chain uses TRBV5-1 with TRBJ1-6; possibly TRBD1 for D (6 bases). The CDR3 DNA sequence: TGCGCCAGCAGCTTGGCTTCAGGGGATAATTCACCCCTCCACTTT. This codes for CASSLASGDNSPLHF.